The clone carrying this T cell receptor beta chain has just a few counts. The antigen is undetermined. The length of the CDR3 is 14 residues. Per the germline V gene, CDR1 is MNHEY and CDR2 is SMNVEV (reference sequence). The V end was cut by 6 bases, the J end by 7 bases, with 16 bases between. TCRdb re-called the RT-PCR reads through MiXCR, storing one row per CDR3 protein. The sample lists about 800,000 distinct CDR3 sequences, 21% occurring once. The data were obtained in a study of response to subunit inactivated influenza vaccine. Broader study findings: The authors suggested that every seasonal influenza vaccination recruits few new T cells.

V and J are TRBV27 and TRBJ2-4; D is ambiguous. Sequenced here: PBMCs from blood, sampled 5 to 6 days after vaccination. The receptor comes from a man in his forties or fifties who received an inactivated influenza vaccine. CDR3 nucleotide sequence: TGTGCCAGCAGCCCCCGGGCCCTAAGGAACATTCAGTACTTC. The encoded protein is CASSPRALRNIQYF.